The clone carrying this T cell receptor beta chain was seen a handful of times. Its cognate antigen is unknown. This record comes from a study of neurological immune-mediated disorders. Regarding the study as a whole: The expanded clones of different subjects shared no CDR3 amino acid sequences (suggesting private repertoires in all groups). The greatest TCR clonal expansion appeared in HTLV-1-associated myelopathy and the smallest, falling below healthy controls, in multiple sclerosis.

5'RACE with 10-nucleotide random UMIs generated the cDNA. TCRdb analysed the 5' RACE reads with MiXCR anew, one entry per CDR3 protein. Counted here are 15,000 to 20,000 distinct CDR3 sequences, under 35% occurring once; the ten biggest clones make up about 33%. CDR3 length equals 14 residues. CDR1 SEHNR and CDR2 FQNEAQ come from the germline V gene (reference sequence). V was trimmed by 5 bases and J by 10 bases, leaving 18 bases between them. The receptor was isolated from a man aged 50-59 years with HTLV-1-associated myelopathy (HAM/TSP). Sequencing was done on a sample of PBMCs. This sequence joins TRBV7-9 and TRBJ2-1, with D unclear. For the CDR3, the DNA is TGTGCCAGCAGCGCGACATGGACCCGCGGAGAGCAGTTCTTC. Its translation is CASSATWTRGEQFF. The variable domain in full, completed from reference TRBV7-9 and TRBJ2-1, reads DTGVSQNPRHKITKRGQNVTFRCDPISEHNRLYWYRQTLGQGPEFLTYFQNEAQLEKSRLLSDRFSAERPKGSFSTLEIQRTEQGDSAMYLCASSATWTRGEQFFGPGTRLTVL.